This T cell receptor beta chain is from a study of blood T cell repertoires in COVID-19. TCRdb's copy holds only in-frame clones and misses some; the assay was immunoSEQ multiplex PCR. The sample records some 220,000 clones, approximately 80% being singletons. The V segment lost 3 bases and the J segment 2 bases; nucleotides outside the gene matches: 4. There are 15 residues in the CDR3. The V gene's germline CDR1 is SGHRS and CDR2 YFSETQ. The sequenced sample was peripheral blood. This TCR was recovered from a human donor in a cohort sampled during active COVID-19. The chain carries TRBV5-1 and TRBJ2-4, with 8 bases fitting TRBD1. This CDR3 is CASSYDRGPKNIQYF. DNA for the CDR3: TGCGCCAGCAGCTACGACAGGGGTCCCAAAAACATTCAGTACTTC.